A single T cell receptor beta chain is shown here with its context. Its matching antigen is unknown. TCRdb reprocessed the 5' RACE reads, with one entry per CDR3 protein and no DNA. This listing includes about 32,000 distinct CDR3 sequences. These data belong to a study of T cells expressing NK-cell markers. Study as a whole: Just one sequenced donor of eight was HCMV-seronegative, while seven were seropositive.

This CDR3 has 13 residues. Germline CDR1 SSHAT, CDR2 FNYEAQ (reference sequence). Findings of the study overall: Similarly, these clonotypes led the CD3+CD56-NKG2C+ fraction as well in several donors. The contribution of dominant NKG2C+ clonotypes to CD8+ T cells in a handful of donors was roughly 1.0-7.5%.

The sequence was obtained from a woman aged 18-69 years in good health. This rearrangement joins TRBV7-7 to TRBJ2-1; TCRdb returns TRBD2, unconfirmable since there is no DNA. Sequencing used blood T cells: a sorted CD56 or NKG2C T cell subset, CD4+ or CD8+ T cells, or bulk PBMC T cells (not recorded which). This chain's CDR3 is CASSQLYAGEQFF.